This T cell receptor (beta chain) was sequenced during a study of T cells of healthy individuals (dated by TCRdb to the late 2010s). The method was 5' RACE. TCRdb lists the instrument as Illumina MiSeq. The public reads were reprocessed in TCRdb via fastp at Q25 and MiXCR, keeping in-frame beta chains. Rows merge per CDR3 protein into single entries with the most common DNA and genes. This sample gives more than 85,000 distinct CDR3 sequences in total; 17% of them show up just once. About 6.2% of the sample belongs to the ten largest clones. The CDR3 goes from the cysteine to the phenylalanine over 14 residues. Left in the record is the CDR3 DNA by itself, 42 bases read in frame from the first base. The junction carries 11 bases between V and J, which are trimmed by 1 base and 7 bases respectively. From a lookup of the germline V gene, CDR1 and CDR2 are MNHEY and SVGEGT. A few counts support this clonotype. The specificity of this receptor is unknown. Per-base qualities were not stored, and no clone one base away is much larger.

This receptor was obtained from a human donor in good health. In this chain, TRBV6-2 or TRBV6-3 is recombined with TRBJ1-5, with TRBD1 tentatively as D gene (5 bases match). The CDR3 loop reads CASSYWGSRQPQHF. The bases are TGTGCCAGCAGTTACTGGGGGTCACGGCAGCCCCAGCATTTT.